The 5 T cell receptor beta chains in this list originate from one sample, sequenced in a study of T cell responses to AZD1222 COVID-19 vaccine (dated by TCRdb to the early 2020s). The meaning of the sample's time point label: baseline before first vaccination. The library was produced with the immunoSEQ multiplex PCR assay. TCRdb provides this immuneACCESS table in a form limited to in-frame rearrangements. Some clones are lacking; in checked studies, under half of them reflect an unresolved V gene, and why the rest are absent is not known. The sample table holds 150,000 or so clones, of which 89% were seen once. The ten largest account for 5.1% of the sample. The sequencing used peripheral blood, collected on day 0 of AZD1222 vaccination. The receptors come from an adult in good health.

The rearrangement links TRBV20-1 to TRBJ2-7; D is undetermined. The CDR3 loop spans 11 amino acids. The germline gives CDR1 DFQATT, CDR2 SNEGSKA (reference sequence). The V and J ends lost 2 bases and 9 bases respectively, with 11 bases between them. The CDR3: CSARSPDGQYF. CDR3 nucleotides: TGCAGTGCTAGATCCCCGGACGGGCAGTACTTC.

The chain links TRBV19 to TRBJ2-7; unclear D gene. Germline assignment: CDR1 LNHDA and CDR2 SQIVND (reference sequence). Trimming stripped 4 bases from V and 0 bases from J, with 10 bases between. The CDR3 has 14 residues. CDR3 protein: CASSRTGGSYEQYF. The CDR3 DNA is TGTGCCAGTAGTAGAACGGGCGGCTCCTACGAGCAGTACTTC.

The CDR3: CSASKQTNEKLFF. The CDR3 DNA reads TGCAGTGCTAGTAAGCAGACTAATGAAAAACTGTTTTTT. The genes are TRBV20-1 and TRBJ1-4; D gene uncertain. The germline V and J ends were trimmed by 3 bases and 2 bases, with 7 bases remaining between them. Germline V gene data show CDR1 as DFQATT and CDR2 as SNEGSKA (reference sequence). This CDR3 region has 13 residues.

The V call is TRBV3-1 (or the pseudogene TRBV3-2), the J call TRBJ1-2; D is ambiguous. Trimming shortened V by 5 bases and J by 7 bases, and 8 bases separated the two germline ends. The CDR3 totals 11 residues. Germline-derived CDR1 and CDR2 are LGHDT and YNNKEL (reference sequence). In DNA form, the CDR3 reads TGTGCCAGCAGCACATTCAGTGGCTACACCTTC. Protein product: CASSTFSGYTF.

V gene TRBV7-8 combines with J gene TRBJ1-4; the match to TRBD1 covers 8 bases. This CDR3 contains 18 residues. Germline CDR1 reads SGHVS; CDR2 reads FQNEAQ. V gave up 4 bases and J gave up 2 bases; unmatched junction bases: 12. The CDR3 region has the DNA TGTGCCAGCAGCTCAATTAGGACAGGGATCCCGACTAATGAAAAACTGTTTTTT. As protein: CASSSIRTGIPTNEKLFF.